The source of this T cell receptor (beta chain) is a study of T cells in localized non-small cell lung cancer. Regarding the study as a whole: With higher T cell density in blood came longer overall survival. The study detected a median about 57 of the top 100 tumor clones in adjacent lung. Adjacent uninvolved lung had the highest clonality, suggesting focused antigen responses.

Clones were sequenced by immunoSEQ multiplex PCR, and TCRdb holds only the in-frame ones, with some missing. Counted here are 50,000 to 55,000 clones, over 80% occurring once; the ten biggest clones make up roughly a sixth. The CDR3 runs to 14 residues. Germline CDR1 and CDR2: LNHDA and SQIVND (reference sequence). V lost 2 bases to trimming and J lost 6 bases, with 13 bases between them. As to this clone: Its cognate antigen is unknown.

This clonotype was obtained from a man aged 40 to 69 with stage III lung adenocarcinoma. The sequencing used peripheral blood mononuclear cells, collected before any cancer treatment. This rearrangement joins TRBV19 to TRBJ1-1; D is undetermined. CDR3 sequence (DNA): TGTGCCAGTAGTATACTGGAGAGAGAGTCTGAAGCTTTCTTT. Protein sequence: CASSILERESEAFF.